This T cell receptor beta chain stems from a study of blood T cell repertoires in COVID-19. Sequencing was performed with immunoSEQ multiplex PCR; in TCRdb, only in-frame clones are kept and a portion is missing. The sample holds over 60,000 clones, about 91% seen once. The V gene's germline CDR1 is LNHDA and CDR2 SQIVND (reference sequence). V lost 7 bases to trimming and J lost 1 base; unmatched junction nucleotides: 11. The CDR3 spans 17 residues. V is TRBV19 and J is TRBJ2-1; 9 bases line up with TRBD2. The clonotype comes from a man older than 75 with acute or convalescent COVID-19. Sequenced: peripheral blood. CDR3 DNA: TGTGCCAGTACCCCCTGGGGTAGCGGGAGTTCCTACAATGAGCAGTTCTTC. Its translation: CASTPWGSGSSYNEQFF.